This T cell receptor beta chain is drawn from a study of T cell responses to AZD1222 COVID-19 vaccine (dated by TCRdb to the early 2020s). Regarding the research as a whole: TCR sequencing was performed for 230 to 250 trial participants, of whom about 200 were given two doses of AZD1222 and 26 were given two doses of MenACWY control vaccine. Trial participants were enrolled by age into subgroups of 18-55, 56-69 and 70-plus years, and 148, 28 and 57 TCR-sequenced participants, respectively, were included in these subgroups.

The CDR3 regions of human TCRbeta chains were analyzed by immunosequencing. The paper's processing steps were these. TCRs in the repertoires were matched against a reference library of SARS-CoV-2-specific TCRs that had been generated with the MIRA antigen-specificity platform. Breadth was defined as the fraction of unique TCRs that were SARS-CoV-2-associated, and depth was defined as the fraction of total T cells that were SARS-CoV-2-associated. Each spike-specific TCR was assigned to its reactive spike region and to a CD4 or CD8 class using the MIRA data. Log10-transformed breadth and depth values were compared by one-way ANOVA with Sidak's multiple comparisons tests. Imported from immuneACCESS, the table was reduced by TCRdb to in-frame sequences with V and J called. These copies leave out some clones; in studies compared against another copy, an unresolved V gene accounts for under half, and the cause of the remainder is not known. V, J and clone size derive from that table, while D and trimming were established from the DNA sequence. Across this sample there are about 15,000 clones, with 80% seen only once. The biggest ten clones account for 13% to 15% of the sample.

General conclusions and limits of the study: The whole spike protein was spanned by vaccine-associated CD4 TCRs, and dominant responses were seen in regions 160-218 and 743-854. Nearly half of unique spike-specific TCRs reportedly recognized epitopes outside regions mutated in the B.1.351 and B.1.1.7 variants. Because no day 14 peak-response samples were available, repertoires were characterized only after the peak T cell response. Most participants were white British and females outnumbered males, and the authors suggested that clonal diversity may have been underestimated. After two AZD1222 doses, spike-specific TCR breadth and depth were significantly higher than at day 0 and than in MenACWY recipients. Conclusions about previously exposed vaccinees were limited because only six AZD1222 recipients were SARS-CoV-2 seropositive at baseline. The 56-69-year group was small, and its depth increase did not reach significance, likely because of low power.

The time point label on this specimen signifies: about 28 days (+/-7) after the second vaccine dose. AZD1222 recipients given second doses at about 4 weeks or at about 12 weeks were pooled, since spike-specific TCR depth and breadth were not found to differ between the two schedules. The vaccinee samples were drawn from two UK trials, COV001 and COV002, one of which was a single-blind randomized controlled phase 2/3 trial testing AZD1222 (ChAdOx1 nCoV-19) in healthy adults. For TCRbeta chain sequencing, PBMC samples were collected from trial participants at day 0 and at day 28 after the second dose. The germline V gene yields MNHEY for CDR1 and SVGAGI for CDR2. V is reduced by 8 bases and J by 4 bases, leaving a spacing of 11 bases between them. The CDR3 runs 12 residues from the cysteine to the phenylalanine. Of the read, only the CDR3 DNA is kept; its 36 bases are in frame from base 1. Of note for this clone: The antigen it recognizes is unknown. No base quality values were provided; no much bigger clone lies one nucleotide off.

This receptor was identified in an adult who received the AZD1222 COVID-19 vaccine. Here the chain combines TRBV6-5 and TRBJ1-2; the D gene lacks a confident call. The specimen comprised peripheral blood, sampled 28 days after the second AZD1222 dose. CDR3 loop: CASGLLGYGYTF. The nucleotide sequence reads as follows: TGTGCCAGCGGGTTGCTTGGCTATGGCTACACCTTC.